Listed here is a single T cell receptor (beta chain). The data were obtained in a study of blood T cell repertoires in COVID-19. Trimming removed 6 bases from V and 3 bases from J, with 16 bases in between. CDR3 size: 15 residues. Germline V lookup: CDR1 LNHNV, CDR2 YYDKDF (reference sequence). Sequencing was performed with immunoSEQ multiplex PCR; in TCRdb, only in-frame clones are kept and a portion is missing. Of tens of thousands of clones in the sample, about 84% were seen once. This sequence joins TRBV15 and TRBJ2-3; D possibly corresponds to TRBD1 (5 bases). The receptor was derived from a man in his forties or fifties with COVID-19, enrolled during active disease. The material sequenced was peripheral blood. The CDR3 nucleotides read TGTGCCACCAGTTCTCGGTGGGGCCGGACAGATACGCAGTATTTT. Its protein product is CATSSRWGRTDTQYF.